The entry below describes one TCR beta chain. The assay was immunoSEQ multiplex PCR, and TCRdb's table has in-frame clones only and misses some. The data show 46,000 or so clones, over 85% seen once. This entry belongs to a study of blood T cell repertoires in COVID-19. V was cut by 1 base and J by 5 bases, with 8 bases left in between. This CDR3 comprises 13 residues. Germline loops: CDR1 SGHTA, CDR2 FQGNSA. The chain couples TRBV7-2 to TRBJ2-5; unclear D gene. This receptor was obtained from a man aged 65 to 85 with active COVID-19. Material: peripheral blood. The CDR3 DNA reads as TGTGCCAGCAGCTTAGATCGCCGGGAGACCCAGTACTTC. It encodes CASSLDRRETQYF.